These 10 T cell receptor beta chains originate from one sample sequenced in a study of beta chain features in type 1 diabetes. Study conclusions and caveats: The study found moderately but significantly shorter TCRB CDR3s in all four CD4+ subsets of Type 1 diabetes patients.

Investigators reverse transcribed all isolated RNA, so they sequenced expressed TCRB transcripts. The table came from immunoSEQ multiplex PCR; TCRdb's copy has only in-frame clones and leaves some out. The sample lists fewer than 15,000 clones; around three fifths were seen once. The antigens for these receptors are not known. The sample was stem cell memory CD4+ T cells from blood. These receptors came from a woman between 18 and 29 years old with type 1 diabetes.

This clone occurred a few times. The chain joins TRBV4-3 to TRBJ2-5; D ambiguous. Trimming cost V 1 base and J 2 bases, with 14 bases left between them. This CDR3 contains 16 residues. Germline V gives CDR1 LGHNA, CDR2 YSLEER. CDR3 sequence: CASSQAPAHPQETQYF. In DNA, the CDR3 is TGCGCCAGCAGCCAAGCCCCAGCGCACCCACAAGAGACCCAGTACTTC.

V usage is TRBV14 and J usage is TRBJ2-2; D not certain. In germline, CDR1 is SGHDN, CDR2 FVKESK. The CDR3 is made up of 12 amino acids. V was cut by 1 base and J by 5 bases, with 2 bases left in between. In nucleotides, the CDR3 is TGTGCCAGCAGCCAAGCGACCGGGGAGCTGTTTTTT. This translates into CASSQATGELFF. The full variable domain, rest sourced from reference TRBV14 and TRBJ2-2, is EAGVTQFPSHSVIEKGQTVTLRCDPISGHDNLYWYRRVMGKEIKFLLHFVKESKQDESGMPNNRFLAERTGGTYSTLKVQPAELEDSGVYFCASSQATGELFFGEGSRLTVL.

This sequence joins TRBV6-6 and TRBJ2-2; 8 nucleotides agree with TRBD2. This CDR3 has 15 residues. With 6 bases clipped from V and 3 bases from J, the junction kept 6 bases outside the gene matches. Per germline, CDR1 MNHNY and CDR2 SVGAGI (reference sequence). CDR3 in DNA: TGTGCCAGCAGGCAGCGGGAGAGAGACACCGGGGAGCTGTTTTTT. Translated: CASRQRERDTGELFF.

The chain couples TRBV18 to TRBJ2-2, with a tentative D call TRBD1 (5 bases). Trimming cost V 3 bases and J 5 bases, with 10 bases left between them. Looked up from germline, CDR1 is KGHSH and CDR2 is LQKENI. CDR3 size: 14 residues. The DNA of the CDR3 is TGTGCCAGCTCACCCGCCAGGGTAACCGGGGAGCTGTTTTTT. Translating it yields CASSPARVTGELFF.

This clone was counted only a few times. The V and J genes are TRBV5-1 and TRBJ2-7; 7 bases map to TRBD1. CDR3 length: 15 residues. J gave up 0 bases and V 0 bases, and 3 bases lay outside the gene matches. The germline V gene encodes CDR1 SGHRS and CDR2 YFSETQ. CDR3 bases: TGCGCCAGCAGCTTGGCGGACAGGAGCTCCTACGAGCAGTACTTC. Residues: CASSLADRSSYEQYF.

This chain connects TRBV11-3 to TRBJ2-1, with 12 nucleotides matching TRBD2. CDR1 SGHNT and CDR2 YENEEA come from the germline V gene. The CDR3 totals 18 residues. Trimming at V came to 6 bases and at J to 5 bases, leaving 14 bases not matched to a gene. DNA of the CDR3: TGTGCCAGCAGGACCCGGACTAGCGGGACGGGGCGTCACAATGAGCAGTTCTTC. It specifies CASRTRTSGTGRHNEQFF. The whole variable domain, remainder taken from reference TRBV11-3 and TRBJ2-1, is EAGVVQSPRYKIIEKKQPVAFWCNPISGHNTLYWYLQNLGQGPELLIRYENEEAVDDSQLPKDRFSAERLKGVDSTLKIQPAELGDSAVYLCASRTRTSGTGRHNEQFFGPGTRLTVL.

V and J are TRBV30 and TRBJ1-2; possible D gene TRBD1, 5 bases. Germline V lookup: CDR1 GTSNPN, CDR2 SVGIG (reference sequence). V was shortened by 3 bases and J by 3 bases, with 17 bases between the two germline ends. The CDR3 loop spans 15 amino acids. The CDR3 protein is CAWREKSGLHYGYTF. Here the CDR3 DNA reads TGTGCCTGGAGGGAGAAATCGGGACTGCACTATGGCTACACCTTC.

This chain joins TRBV5-6 and TRBJ2-1; D unresolved. In germline, CDR1 is SGHDT, CDR2 YYEEEE. Trimming shortened V by 3 bases and J by 2 bases, and 15 bases separated the two germline ends. The length of the CDR3 is 16 residues. The CDR3 region is CASSSARLRTYNEQFF. The DNA of the CDR3 is TGTGCCAGCAGCTCCGCCCGACTCAGAACCTACAATGAGCAGTTCTTC.

The rearrangement links TRBV18 to TRBJ2-7; TRBD1 matches 9 bases. The trim removed 6 bases at V and 6 bases at J, leaving 0 bases unmatched. Germline V gene sequence: CDR1 KGHSH, CDR2 LQKENI. CDR3 length equals 11 residues. The CDR3 coding sequence is TGTGCCAGCTCGGACAGGGGCGAGCAGTACTTC. As protein: CASSDRGEQYF.

This clone has just a few counts. V is TRBV2 and J is TRBJ2-1, with TRBD1 as a possible D gene (5 bases). Trimming cost V 6 bases and J 8 bases, with 8 bases left between them. Germline V gene lookup returns CDR1 SNHLY and CDR2 FYNNEI. The CDR3 consists of 11 residues. The CDR3: CASSRADEQFF. In DNA form, the CDR3 reads TGTGCCAGCAGCAGGGCCGATGAGCAGTTCTTC.